This entry features one TCR beta chain sequence. This sample was taken from a study of blood T cell repertoires in COVID-19. Those who participated ranged in age from about 18 to 89 years and resided in 20 to 30 US areas. Participant-given clinical history determined each cohort assignment. The data were produced by immunoSEQ multiplex PCR, yet TCRdb's version contains in-frame clones alone and is incomplete. The sample carries about 260,000 clones, around four fifths recorded once. Germline V gene lookup returns CDR1 LGHDT and CDR2 YNNKEL (reference sequence). With V trimmed by 0 bases and J by 4 bases, 10 bases remained unmatched. The CDR3 totals 18 residues.

Sequencing was done on a sample of PBMCs or T cells enriched from blood (not recorded which). V usage is TRBV3-1 (or the pseudogene TRBV3-2) and J usage is TRBJ2-2; 8 bases align to TRBD1. The receptor's source is a man aged 25 to 45 with acute COVID-19. The CDR3 nucleotides read TGTGCCAGCAGCCAAGACGTGGGGGACAGGACACTCACCGGGGAGCTGTTTTTT. It is translated as CASSQDVGDRTLTGELFF.